The clone carrying this T cell receptor (beta chain) was recorded a few times. This entry is derived from a study of blood T cells in healthy people across ages. A J-beta primer mix and a sample-barcoded 5' primer were used in a second PCR of about 7 to 12 cycles. One entry per CDR3 protein, called by TCRdb with MiXCR from the 5' RACE reads. Among about 670,000 distinct CDR3 sequences listed, approximately 40% were seen once. Sequencing was performed on blood. This clonotype was obtained from an older man in good health.

The CDR3 DNA follows: TGCAGTGCACAAACAGGCCTTGGGTCCTACGAGCAGTACTTC. Translating gives CSAQTGLGSYEQYF. V is TRBV20-1 and J is TRBJ2-7, with D perhaps TRBD1 (5 bases). The CDR3 has 14 amino acids. The V end lost 6 bases, the J end lost 1 base, and 16 bases lay between the germline ends. CDR1 is DFQATT and CDR2 is SNEGSKA in the germline V gene (reference sequence).